This is a list of T cell receptor beta chains from one sample in a study of blood T cell repertoires in COVID-19. Here immunoSEQ multiplex PCR was the method, and the copy in TCRdb shows in-frame clones only, minus some. Of under 250,000 clones in the sample, around 88% were seen once. Sequencing was done on a sample of peripheral blood. Receptors originate from an elderly man with acute or convalescent COVID-19. Both conserved end residues are part of each CDR3. D genes are given only for firm matches. Only some rows state a clone size, as once, few, many or a class for expanded clones.

.	.	TRBV5-1	16	TRBJ2-2	CASSLRSRGNTGELFF	TGCGCCAGCAGCTTGCGATCTAGGGGCAACACCGGGGAGCTGTTTTTT
.	TRBD1	TRBV3-1/TRBV3-2	16	TRBJ1-1	CASRSGTGGTNTEAFF	TGTGCCAGCAGGTCCGGGACAGGGGGCACTAACACTGAAGCTTTCTTT
once	TRBD1	TRBV24-1	14	TRBJ1-1	CATREGTGSTEAFF	TGTGCCACCAGGGAAGGGACAGGTTCCACTGAAGCTTTCTTT
.	.	TRBV19	11	TRBJ2-1	CASSMRNEQFF	TGTGCCAGTAGTATGAGGAATGAGCAGTTCTTC
.	TRBD1	TRBV5-6	17	TRBJ2-1	CASSVERGTGILNEQFF	TGTGCCAGCAGCGTAGAACGGGGGACAGGGATACTCAATGAGCAGTTCTTC
.	TRBD1	TRBV5-4	14	TRBJ1-2	CASRGGQGFHGYTF	TGTGCCAGCAGGGGGGGACAGGGGTTTCATGGCTACACCTTC
.	TRBD1	TRBV3-1/TRBV3-2	14	TRBJ2-1	CASSQGTGGNEQFF	TGTGCCAGCAGCCAAGGGACAGGGGGTAATGAGCAGTTCTTC
.	TRBD1	TRBV27	16	TRBJ1-1	CASSWGTGALHTEAFF	TGTGCCAGCAGTTGGGGGACAGGGGCCCTCCACACTGAAGCTTTCTTT
few	.	TRBV5-5	15	TRBJ1-2	CASSPGGGAYYGYTF	TGTGCCAGCAGCCCGGGGGGAGGGGCGTACTATGGCTACACCTTC
.	TRBD1	TRBV19	15	TRBJ1-2	CASFTGAGGFYGYTF	TGTGCCAGCTTTACTGGGGCAGGGGGTTTCTATGGCTACACCTTC
.	TRBD1	TRBV19	14	TRBJ2-1	CASADRAPNGEQFF	TGTGCCAGTGCGGACAGGGCCCCAAATGGTGAGCAGTTCTTC
.	TRBD1	TRBV6-5	14	TRBJ2-7	CASRKDRASYEQYF	TGTGCCAGCAGGAAAGACAGGGCGAGCTACGAGCAGTACTTC
.	.	TRBV28	14	TRBJ1-4	CASSFGGRKEKLFF	TGTGCCAGCAGTTTTGGAGGGAGGAAAGAAAAACTGTTTTTT
.	.	TRBV19	14	TRBJ2-7	CASSITGSAVEQYF	TGTGCCAGTAGTATTACCGGGAGTGCGGTCGAGCAGTACTTC
once	.	TRBV3-1/TRBV3-2	15	TRBJ2-7	CASSQHWGVRFEQYF	TGTGCCAGCAGCCAACATTGGGGGGTTCGGTTCGAGCAGTACTTC
.	.	TRBV29-1	11	TRBJ2-1	CSVELGQRQFF	TGCAGCGTGGAACTTGGACAACGGCAGTTCTTC
few	TRBD2	TRBV6-2/TRBV6-3	16	TRBJ2-2	CASSFTSGFNTGELFF	TGTGCCAGCAGCTTTACTAGCGGATTTAACACCGGGGAGCTGTTTTTT
.	.	TRBV3-1/TRBV3-2	14	TRBJ2-5	CASSHTSIGETQYF	TGTGCCAGCAGCCACACTAGTATTGGAGAGACCCAGTACTTC
.	TRBD2	TRBV29-1	15	TRBJ2-7	CSVGWPGGSPYEQYF	TGCAGCGTTGGGTGGCCGGGGGGTTCCCCCTACGAGCAGTACTTC
once	.	TRBV6-1	13	TRBJ2-7	CASSEPGSYEQYF	TGTGCCAGCAGTGAACCAGGCTCCTACGAGCAGTACTTC
.	TRBD1	TRBV27	18	TRBJ1-5	CASGTTLGQGVFNQPQHF	TGTGCCAGCGGTACGACCCTGGGACAGGGCGTCTTTAATCAGCCCCAGCATTTT
.	.	TRBV6-1	16	TRBJ2-3	CASSEEGGTGTDTQYF	TGTGCCAGCAGTGAAGAAGGCGGAACTGGAACAGATACGCAGTATTTT
.	.	TRBV5-4	14	TRBJ2-3	CASSFDISTDTQYF	TGTGCCAGCAGCTTCGACATTAGCACAGATACGCAGTATTTT
once	.	TRBV7-9	15	TRBJ2-7	CASSLQGVSTYEQYF	TGTGCCAGCAGCCTTCAGGGTGTTTCAACCTACGAGCAGTACTTC
few	TRBD2	TRBV7-8	13	TRBJ2-7	CASSWLAGERQYF	TGTGCCAGCAGCTGGCTAGCGGGAGAACGGCAGTACTTC
.	TRBD2	TRBV7-9	14	TRBJ2-1	CASSVLAGEGEQFF	TGTGCCAGCAGCGTGCTAGCGGGAGAGGGTGAGCAGTTCTTC
.	.	TRBV7-8	13	TRBJ2-5	CASSLGGEKTQYF	TGTGCCAGCAGCTTGGGGGGAGAGAAGACCCAGTACTTC
.	.	TRBV15	13	TRBJ2-5	CATSRSPEGTQYF	TGTGCCACCAGCAGAAGTCCGGAGGGGACCCAGTACTTC
.	.	TRBV5-1	15	TRBJ1-5	CASSSTGSRDQPQHF	TGCGCCAGCAGCTCAACAGGGTCCAGAGATCAGCCCCAGCATTTT
.	.	TRBV29-1	12	TRBJ2-7	CSVLQGTYEQYF	TGCAGCGTGTTACAGGGCACCTACGAGCAGTACTTC
.	.	TRBV5-3	13	TRBJ1-1	CARSPAGNTEAFF	TGTGCCAGAAGTCCCGCGGGGAACACTGAAGCTTTCTTT
once	.	TRBV28	13	TRBJ2-5	CASSYGGRETQYF	TGTGCCAGCAGTTACGGGGGACGGGAGACCCAGTACTTC
once	TRBD2	TRBV10-3	15	TRBJ2-7	CAISGIAGGPYEQYF	TGTGCCATCAGTGGGATAGCGGGAGGGCCCTACGAGCAGTACTTC
.	TRBD2	TRBV5-1	15	TRBJ2-5	CASSLLREGSETQYF	TGCGCCAGCAGCTTGCTCCGGGAGGGATCGGAGACCCAGTACTTC
.	TRBD2	TRBV19	15	TRBJ2-1	CASSQTGGPRSEQFF	TGTGCCAGTAGTCAAACGGGAGGGCCCAGGTCTGAGCAGTTCTTC
.	TRBD1	TRBV19	16	TRBJ1-5	CASSILRTGSNQPQHF	TGTGCCAGTAGTATACTACGGACAGGGAGCAATCAGCCCCAGCATTTT
.	.	TRBV5-4	13	TRBJ1-5	CASSWGENQPQHF	TGTGCCAGCAGCTGGGGGGAGAATCAGCCCCAGCATTTT